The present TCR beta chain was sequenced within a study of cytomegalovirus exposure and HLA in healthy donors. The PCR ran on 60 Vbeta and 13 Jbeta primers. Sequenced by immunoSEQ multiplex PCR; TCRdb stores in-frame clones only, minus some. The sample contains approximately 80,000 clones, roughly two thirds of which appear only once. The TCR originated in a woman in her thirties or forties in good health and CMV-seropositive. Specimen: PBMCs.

The CDR3 DNA is TGCGCCAGCAGCTTGAATGAGGTGGCCTACAATGAGCAGTTCTTC. It specifies CASSLNEVAYNEQFF. This chain joins TRBV5-1 and TRBJ2-1, with D hard to call. Trimming cost V 1 base and J 2 bases, with 10 bases left between them. The CDR3 has 15 residues. Germline CDR1 is SGHRS and CDR2 is YFSETQ.